This record looks at one TCR beta chain sequence and its context. Antigen specificity is unknown. This sample stems from a study of type 1 regulatory T cells. About the study: This in vitro CD4 product, T-allo10, is enriched for Tr1 cells and alloantigen-specific.

TCRdb reanalysed the reads using MiXCR and keeps one entry per CDR3 protein. The sample shows over 55,000 distinct CDR3 sequences, 55% to 80% of them seen only once. The specimen sequenced was cultured T cells, either the whole culture or a sorted T cell fraction (not recorded which). Described subset: Tr1-enriched cell product generated in vitro against host alloantigens. This sequence was found in a human donor in good health.

The CDR3 DNA sequence: TGTGCCAGCAGGCGGGCCTTGGGCCTAGCGGGAAGAAATGAGCAGTTCTTC. Residues: CASRRALGLAGRNEQFF. This chain links TRBV6-2 or TRBV6-3 with TRBJ2-1; 9 bases are shared with TRBD2. The V segment lost 6 bases and the J segment 7 bases; nucleotides outside the gene matches: 16. CDR3 length: 17 amino acids. Per the germline V gene, CDR1 is MNHEY and CDR2 is SVGEGT.